This paragraph covers one TCR beta chain sequence. The antigen remains undetermined. This CDR3 has 16 amino acids. The germline CDR1 and CDR2 sequences are WNHNN and SYGVQD (reference sequence). These data are taken from a study of T cells in severe cutaneous drug reactions. Study conclusions and caveats: Tolerant-control and healthy-donor PBMC lacked or rarely had the public CDR3 found in blisters. Blister cells averaged roughly 30% and PBMC 4% to 5% TRBV12-4 in carbamazepine-induced Stevens-Johnson syndrome or toxic epidermal necrolysis patients.

Libraries were made by iRepertoire multiplex PCR with TCR subtype-specific primers for bulk and single-cell sequencing. TCRdb reworked the multiplex PCR reads into one entry per CDR3 protein, no DNA. The sample includes over 20,000 distinct CDR3 sequences. Carbamazepine had induced Stevens-Johnson syndrome or toxic epidermal necrolysis in the sequenced donors. Specimen: PBMCs. The chain combines TRBV10-1 with TRBJ2-5; TCRdb's D call, TRBD1, is unchecked because there is no DNA. The sequence was obtained from a human donor with toxic epidermal necrolysis, a severe cutaneous drug reaction. The CDR3 sequence is CASSESGQGTQETQYF.